Here is one T cell receptor beta chain with its context. In the study's own analysis: Nucleated cell counts were estimated from reference gene primer amplification. Sequenced by immunoSEQ multiplex PCR; TCRdb stores in-frame clones only, minus some. The V and J calls and clone size come from that table; D and trimming were worked out from the DNA. In the table there are just over 300,000 clones, around 84% of which are singletons. Those enrolled, adults aged roughly 18 to 95 years, came from roughly 22 US areas. Before being deemed recovered, Cohort 3 donors had two negative PCRs, clearance, or symptom resolution. This sample was taken from a study of blood T cell repertoires in COVID-19. Study at large: PBMCs, B-cell-depleted T cells, or T cells provided the cDNA or gDNA that made up the material.

This CDR3 is 15 amino acids long. V gave up 4 bases and J gave up 5 bases; unmatched junction bases: 10. Germline CDR1 SEHNR, CDR2 FQNEAQ (reference sequence). The V call is TRBV7-9, the J call TRBJ1-1, with 7 bases that match TRBD1. This sequence was found in a man aged 30-40 years who had recovered from COVID-19. The sequencing input was PBMCs or T cells enriched from blood (not recorded which). The CDR3 coding sequence is TGTGCCAGCAGCTCCTGGAGGGGGCTGGGAACTGAAGCTTTCTTT. Its protein is CASSSWRGLGTEAFF.